Below, one TCR beta chain is given with its context. Germline-derived CDR1 and CDR2 are MNHNS and SASEGT. CDR3 length: 14 amino acids. The V end lost 5 bases, the J end lost 4 bases, and 14 bases lay between the germline ends. The data are from a study of cytomegalovirus exposure and HLA in healthy donors. It was with 60 Vbeta and 13 Jbeta primers that the PCR ran. TCRdb's table, derived via immunoSEQ multiplex PCR, lists solely in-frame clones and lacks some. The data hold 120,000 or so clones, with around 80% observed a single time. The genes are TRBV6-1 and TRBJ1-2; D is possibly TRBD1 (6 bases). Sequencing was performed on PBMCs. The sequence was obtained from a female donor in good health and CMV-seronegative. The CDR3 DNA sequence: TGTGCCAGCAGTCCTCAGCGGGGGCCCTATGGCTACACCTTC. It encodes CASSPQRGPYGYTF.